This TCR beta chain comes out of a study of T cells in Graves' hyperthyroidism and ophthalmopathy. Whole-study results and caveats: The blood repertoire included most of the expanded thyroid clonotypes above 0.001.

From RNA transcripts, TCR beta CDR3 regions were amplified. First-round RT-PCR of the TCR CDR3 relied on the HTBI primer set. Each CDR3 protein is one row after TCRdb ran MiXCR on the multiplex PCR reads. The data contain 470,000 or so distinct CDR3 sequences, around 21% of them singletons. The V gene lost 7 bases and the J gene lost 0 bases, with 16 bases spanning the gap. Germline CDR1 and CDR2: SGHRS and YFSETQ. The CDR3 loop spans 15 amino acids. The sample holds a few counts of this clonotype. Antigen unknown. Clinical symptoms, serum thyroxine, TRAb, thyroid ultrasound and orbital computed tomography established diagnosis.

The source is a man between 18 and 29 years old with Graves' hyperthyroidism. The chain links TRBV5-1 to TRBJ1-1; D is unresolved. The sequenced material came from blood. The CDR3 bases are TGCGCCAGCGTGGACCAGGAGGGCATGAACACTGAAGCTTTCTTT. Translated: CASVDQEGMNTEAFF.